This TCR beta chain was recorded in a study of cytomegalovirus exposure and HLA in healthy donors. Overall study results and limits: Testing in vitro showed a few CMV-associated chains specific for CMV antigens.

The CDR3 runs 15 residues. Germline V gene data show CDR1 as GTSNPN and CDR2 as SVGIG (reference sequence). V was clipped by 5 bases and J by 0 bases; unmatched bases: 7. As to this clone: Its target is not known.

Using immunoSEQ multiplex PCR, the repertoire was profiled, and TCRdb retains in-frame clones only, with some absent. Counted here are about 74,000 clones, around 94% occurring once; the ten biggest clones make up approximately 2.1%. The sequencing input was PBMCs. This receptor was identified in a woman younger than 35 in good health and CMV-seropositive. The chain employs TRBV30 and TRBJ1-3; TRBD1 matches at 7 bases. CDR3 residues: CAWGRQGYSGNTIYF. DNA for the CDR3: TGTGCCTGGGGAAGACAGGGATACTCTGGAAACACCATATATTTT. Variable domain in full (rest from reference TRBV30 and TRBJ1-3): SQTIHQWPATLVQPVGSPLSLECTVEGTSNPNLYWYRQAAGRGLQLLFYSVGIGQISSEVPQNLSASRPQDRQFILSSKKLLLSDSGFYLCAWGRQGYSGNTIYFGEGSWLTVV.